This T cell receptor beta chain was sequenced for a study of T-cell reconstitution after alpha-beta-depleted transplantation in children. This CDR3 spans 16 amino acids. Trimming removed 0 bases at V and 4 bases at J, with 16 bases between. Germline V lookup: CDR1 SQVTM, CDR2 ANQGSEA. TCRbeta library construction was performed incorporating unique molecular identifiers. TCRdb passed the PCR reads through MiXCR, listing each CDR3 protein once. The sample has roughly 170,000 distinct CDR3 sequences, over 5.5% seen once. This clonotype was counted many times. The chain uses TRBV29-1 and TRBJ2-1; no reliable D call. This specimen consisted of PBMCs from the stem cell graft donor, obtained from the stem cell graft. The receptor was isolated from a human donor who donated a stem cell graft to a child with Wiskott-Aldrich syndrome. The CDR3 spells CSVEDPGRKTYNEQFF. The CDR3 region has the DNA TGCAGCGTTGAAGATCCTGGACGGAAGACGTACAATGAGCAGTTCTTC.